This TCR beta chain was identified in a study of T-cell reconstitution after alpha-beta-depleted transplantation in children (dated by TCRdb to 2015 to 2016). About the study as a whole: T-cell immune reconstitution after TCRalphabeta/CD19-depleted allogeneic hematopoietic cell transplantation in children was quantitatively tracked in the study by means of TCR repertoire profiling.

About this clonotype itself: Its recognized antigen is unknown. No much larger clonotype is one base removed from it; base qualities were not supplied.

The library was produced with PCR. TCRdb records Illumina HiSeq 2500 as the sequencer. TCR libraries were prepared with molecular barcoding, using unique molecular identifiers to normalize TCRbeta repertoire quantification. Using fastp trimming at Q25 and MiXCR clonotype assembly, TCRdb reanalyzed the public sequencing data and kept in-frame beta chains. One record per CDR3 amino acid sequence lists the most common genes and DNA. For this sample the table gives 200,000 to 250,000 distinct CDR3 sequences, of which 12% were detected only once. Over 2% of the sample goes to the ten largest clones. Looking up the germline V gene (reference sequence) yields CDR1 DFQATT and CDR2 SNEGSKA. The junction shows trimming of 3 bases on V and 3 bases on J, plus 12 bases between the germline ends. The CDR3 covers 14 residues, taking in both the cysteine and the phenylalanine. The entry retains the CDR3 DNA only, 42 bases that are in frame from base 1.

The chain links TRBV20-1 with TRBJ1-5; a tentative D call is TRBD1 (5 bases match). The TCR originated in a human donor who donated a stem cell graft to a child with acute lymphoblastic leukemia. This sample comprised PBMCs from the stem cell graft donor, obtained from the stem cell graft. The DNA is as follows: TGCAGTGCTAGCGGGCGGGGGATCAATCAGCCCCAGCATTTT. Its protein is CSASGRGINQPQHF.